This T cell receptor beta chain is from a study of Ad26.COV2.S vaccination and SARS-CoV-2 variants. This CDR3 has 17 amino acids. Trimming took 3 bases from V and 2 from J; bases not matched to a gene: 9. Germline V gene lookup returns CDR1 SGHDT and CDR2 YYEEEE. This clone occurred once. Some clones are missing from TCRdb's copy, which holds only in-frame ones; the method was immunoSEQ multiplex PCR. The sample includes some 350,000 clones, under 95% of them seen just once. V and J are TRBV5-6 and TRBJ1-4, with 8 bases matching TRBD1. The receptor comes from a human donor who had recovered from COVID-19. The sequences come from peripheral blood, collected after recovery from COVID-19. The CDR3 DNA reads TGTGCCAGCAGCTGGGGGCCTGGACAGGGCACTAATGAAAAACTGTTTTTT. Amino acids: CASSWGPGQGTNEKLFF.